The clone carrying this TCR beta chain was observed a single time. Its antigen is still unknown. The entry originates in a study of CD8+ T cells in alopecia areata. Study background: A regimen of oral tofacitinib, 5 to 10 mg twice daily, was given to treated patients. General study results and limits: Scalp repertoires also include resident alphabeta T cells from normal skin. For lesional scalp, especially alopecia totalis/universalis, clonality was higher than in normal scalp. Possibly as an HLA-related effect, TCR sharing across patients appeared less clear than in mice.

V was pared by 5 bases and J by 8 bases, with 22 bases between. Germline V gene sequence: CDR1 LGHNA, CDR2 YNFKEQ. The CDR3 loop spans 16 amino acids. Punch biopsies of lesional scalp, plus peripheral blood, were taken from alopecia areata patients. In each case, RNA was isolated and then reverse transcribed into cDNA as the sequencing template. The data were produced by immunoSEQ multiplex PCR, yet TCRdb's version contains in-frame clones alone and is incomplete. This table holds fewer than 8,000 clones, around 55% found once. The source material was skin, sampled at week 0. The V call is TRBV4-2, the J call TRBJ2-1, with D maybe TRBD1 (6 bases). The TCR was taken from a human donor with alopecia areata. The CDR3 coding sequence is TGTGCCAGCAGCAGGGGGACGGGTGGCCTTGGGGATGAGCAGTTCTTC. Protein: CASSRGTGGLGDEQFF.